The TCR beta chain under discussion was sequenced for a study of shared clonotypes between healthy human individuals. Findings of the study overall: Rarefaction gave evidence that sorted-subset sequencing remained incomplete despite large depth. Naive subsets, compared against memory subsets, generally had larger estimated richness values.

The CDR3 runs to 15 residues. Looked up from germline, CDR1 is KGHSH and CDR2 is LQKENI. The V end lost 0 bases, the J end lost 2 bases, and 11 bases lay between the germline ends. Deep level was the assay's run setting. Using immunoSEQ multiplex PCR, the repertoire was profiled, and TCRdb retains in-frame clones only, with some absent. Seen here are 1,500,000 or so clones, around 98.5% observed once, and the top ten hold roughly 0.36%. A CD45RA+ naive subset and a CD45RA-negative memory subset were split from CD4+ cells. Notes on this clone: Its antigen is undetermined.

This rearrangement joins TRBV18 to TRBJ2-7; no reliable D call. The sequence was collected from a man under 40 in good health. The source material was naive CD4+ T cells sorted from blood. As to subset: CD45RA+ positively selected. CDR3 sequence (DNA): TGTGCCAGCTCACCACCGGGCAACCGAGCCTACGAGCAGTACTTC. Encoded protein: CASSPPGNRAYEQYF.